The sequence of this T cell receptor beta chain was determined in a study of blood T cells in healthy people across ages. Whole-study findings and limits: A conclusive naive versus antigen-experienced comparison was prevented by the unsorted PBMCs.

As concerns this clonotype: Its antigen remains unidentified.

At least 5 micrograms of total RNA were extracted per sample. Primed by a sample-barcoded 5' primer and a J-beta primer mix, a second PCR proceeded for roughly 7 to 11 cycles. The authors tagged each cDNA molecule using a template-switch adaptor with 12 random nucleotides. MiXCR was run by TCRdb on the 5' RACE reads, yielding one entry per CDR3 protein. Here the sample spans about 1 million distinct CDR3 sequences, 45% being singletons. The sample comprised blood. This TCR came from a woman aged 60-75 years in good health.

The CDR3 nucleotides are TGCGCCAGCAGCTTGGCCGGTAGCGCCCGCGGTGAGCAGTACTTC. Its protein product is CASSLAGSARGEQYF. This chain links TRBV5-1 with TRBJ2-7; D is perhaps TRBD2 (5 bases). V was cut by 0 bases and J by 7 bases, with 17 bases left in between. Germline lookup yields CDR1 SGHRS and CDR2 YFSETQ. The CDR3 is 15 residues long.